Below, 17 T cell receptor beta chains from the same sample are listed, as sequenced in a study of post-analysis software for immune sequencing data. Study-wide results and caveats: There were a few TRBV segments more frequent in patients than controls, and TRBV5-6, TRBV5-1 and TRBV20-1 were among them.

Their antigens are not known. The authors incorporated unique molecular identifiers into the TCR beta cDNA libraries. TCRdb re-called the PCR reads through MiXCR, storing one row per CDR3 protein. The table records over 150,000 distinct CDR3 sequences, approximately 30% of them present only once. The specimen was blood. These receptors were obtained from a girl aged 5 to 17 with multiple sclerosis.

This clonotype showed up many times. The V gene is TRBV4-1, the J gene TRBJ1-1, with D unresolved. The CDR3 covers 11 residues. The germline CDR1 and CDR2 sequences are MGHRA and YSYEKL. With 1 base removed from V and 11 bases from J, the gap between germline ends came to 8 bases. The CDR3 loop reads CASSQGKRAFF. Written as DNA, the CDR3 is TGCGCCAGCAGCCAAGGGAAGCGGGCTTTCTTT.

The chain is built from TRBV27 and TRBJ2-3; D is unclear. Trimming cost V 2 bases and J 2 bases, with 11 bases left between them. Looked up from germline, CDR1 is MNHEY and CDR2 is SMNVEV (reference sequence). The CDR3 runs 15 residues. In DNA, the CDR3 is TGTGCCAGCAGTTTAGTTGATAGCTACACAGATACGCAGTATTTT. This translates into CASSLVDSYTDTQYF.

On this clonotype itself: With a much larger clone just one base away, this may be a read error. The rearrangement links TRBV5-1 to TRBJ2-3, with 7 bases lining up with TRBD2. In germline, CDR1 is SGHRS, CDR2 YFSETQ. The CDR3 is made up of 15 amino acids. CDR3 in DNA: TGCGCCAGCAGCTTGGGGTCTAGCGGCACAGATACGCCGTATTTT. This sequence encodes CASSLGSSGTDTPYF. Filled out from reference TRBV5-1 and TRBJ2-3, the complete variable domain reads KAGVTQTPRYLIKTRGQQVTLSCSPISGHRSVSWYQQTPGQGLQFLFEYFSETQRNKGNFPGRFSGRQFSNSRSEMNVSTLELGDSALYLCASSLGSSGTDTPYFGPGTRLTVL.

This clonotype was counted a single time. The V call is TRBV7-9, the J call TRBJ2-1; tentative D call: TRBD1 (10 bases). V lost 5 bases to trimming and J lost 10 bases, with 27 bases between them. The CDR3 length is 17 residues. Germline V gene sequence: CDR1 SEHNR, CDR2 FQNEAQ (reference sequence). This CDR3 is CASSPYDRGPSGIEQFF. CDR3 sequence (DNA): TGTGCCAGCAGCCCCTATGACAGGGGGCCTAGCGGGATCGAGCAGTTCTTC.

The rearrangement uses TRBV29-1 and TRBJ2-7; 7 bases align to TRBD1. The junction had 8 bases not matched to a gene; V was cut back by 6 bases and J by 6 bases. The CDR3 is 12 residues long. CDR1 SQVTM and CDR2 ANQGSEA come from the germline V gene. The CDR3 loop reads CSVQGTWGEQYF. In nucleotides, the CDR3 is TGCAGCGTACAGGGGACCTGGGGCGAGCAGTACTTC.

This rearrangement joins TRBV29-1 to TRBJ2-1; no reliable D call. The V and J ends lost 6 bases and 4 bases respectively, with 16 bases between them. Per germline, CDR1 SQVTM and CDR2 ANQGSEA. The CDR3 covers 14 residues. CDR3 loop: CSVSALSIYNEQFF. For the CDR3, the DNA is TGCAGCGTCAGCGCCCTTTCTATATACAATGAGCAGTTCTTC.

This clonotype came up a few times. V and J are TRBV4-1 and TRBJ2-1, with 12 bases lining up with TRBD2. The V and J ends lost 4 bases and 12 bases, in that order; junction bases with no gene match: 13. This CDR3 region has 16 residues. Germline CDR1 and CDR2: MGHRA and YSYEKL. The DNA for the CDR3 is TGCGCCAGCAGCCGACTAGCGGGGGAAGGGAAGGATGGGCAGTTCTTC. The encoded protein is CASSRLAGEGKDGQFF.

The table lists this clonotype with many counts. This chain connects TRBV12-3 or TRBV12-4 to TRBJ2-7; possibly TRBD1 for D (6 bases). The CDR3 loop spans 13 amino acids. V was trimmed by 7 bases and J by 3 bases, leaving 13 bases between them. CDR3: CASTWDTFYEQYF. DNA of the CDR3: TGTGCCAGCACCTGGGACACCTTCTACGAGCAGTACTTC.

This clonotype was counted many times. The rearrangement uses TRBV4-1 and TRBJ2-7; TRBD2 agrees at 7 bases. Germline values: CDR1 MGHRA, CDR2 YSYEKL. This CDR3 spans 15 amino acids. The J segment lost 3 bases and the V segment lost 4 bases, leaving 9 bases of the junction unmatched. The CDR3 bases are TGCGCCAGCAGCCCGATCTGGGCTAGCGGCTACGAGCAGTACTTC. The encoded protein is CASSPIWASGYEQYF.

The sample holds many counts of this clonotype. The CDR3 bases are TGCGCCAGCAGCTCCGGCAGAACGGGAGCTTACAATGAGCAGTTCTTC. It yields the protein CASSSGRTGAYNEQFF. V and J are TRBV5-1 and TRBJ2-1, with a weak D call TRBD2 (6 bases). V was clipped by 3 bases and J by 4 bases, with 17 bases between them. The V gene's germline CDR1 is SGHRS and CDR2 YFSETQ. The CDR3 runs 16 residues.

This clonotype occurred a few times. The chain couples TRBV11-2 to TRBJ1-1; 8 nucleotides align to TRBD1. Trimming at V came to 8 bases and at J to 3 bases, leaving 11 bases not matched to a gene. The CDR3 contains 15 residues. Germline V lookup: CDR1 SGHAT, CDR2 FQNNGV. CDR3 nucleotide sequence: TGTGCCAGCTCCTCGGACAGGGTACCGCACACTGAAGCTTTCTTT. Amino acids: CASSSDRVPHTEAFF. The full variable domain, with the rest looked up from reference TRBV11-2 and TRBJ1-1, is EAGVAQSPRYKIIEKRQSVAFWCNPISGHATLYWYQQILGQGPKLLIQFQNNGVVDDSQLPKDRFSAERLKGVDSTLKIQPAKLEDSAVYLCASSSDRVPHTEAFFGQGTRLTVV.

This clonotype was recorded many times. This chain connects TRBV12-3 or TRBV12-4 to TRBJ2-3; the match to TRBD2 covers 10 bases. The V gene end was trimmed by 6 bases and the J gene end by 11 bases; junction bases not matched to a gene: 14. This CDR3 region has 15 residues. The CDR3 loop reads CASSQAGGPVFKQYF. The CDR3 coding sequence is TGTGCCAGCAGCCAAGCGGGAGGGCCGGTTTTTAAGCAGTATTTT.

This clonotype was seen repeatedly, ten times or more. The gene calls are TRBV3-1 and TRBJ2-5; D gene uncertain. The CDR3 consists of 15 residues. Trimming removed 1 base from V and 5 bases from J, with 14 bases in between. Germline V gene lookup returns CDR1 LGHDT and CDR2 YNNKEL (reference sequence). The CDR3 loop is CASSQVVMAPETQYF. The CDR3 DNA is TGTGCCAGCAGCCAAGTAGTGATGGCTCCGGAGACCCAGTACTTC.

The V gene is TRBV28, the J gene TRBJ1-2; D gene ambiguous. The CDR3 consists of 12 residues. The germline V and J ends were trimmed by 10 bases and 4 bases, with 13 bases remaining between them. Germline CDR1 reads MDHEN; CDR2 reads SYDVKM. CDR3 loop: CATPDQTYGYTF. The CDR3 DNA reads as TGTGCCACCCCCGACCAAACCTATGGCTACACCTTC.

This clonotype was counted only a few times. This sequence joins TRBV7-7 and TRBJ2-3; 7 bases line up with TRBD2. The CDR3 is made up of 14 amino acids. CDR1 is SSHAT and CDR2 is FNYEAQ in the germline V gene (reference sequence). V was clipped by 4 bases and J by 3 bases; unmatched bases: 4. CDR3 sequence (DNA): TGTGCCAGCAGCTGGAGCGGGATTACAGATACGCAGTATTTT. The encoded protein is CASSWSGITDTQYF.

There are a few counts of this clonotype. The chain combines TRBV24-1 with TRBJ2-2; D is possibly TRBD2 (5 bases). The V gene lost 3 bases and the J gene lost 3 bases, with 13 bases spanning the gap. CDR1 is KGHDR and CDR2 is SFDVKD in the germline V gene. This CDR3 spans 16 amino acids. CDR3 region: CATSDLAPPDTGELFF. DNA of the CDR3: TGTGCCACCAGTGATCTAGCACCCCCCGACACCGGGGAGCTGTTTTTT.

This sequence joins TRBV4-1 and TRBJ1-5; no definite D call. Germline assignment: CDR1 MGHRA and CDR2 YSYEKL. V lost 1 base and J lost 5, with 12 bases in between. This CDR3 has 15 amino acids. The CDR3 protein is CASSQVVGQDQPQHF. As DNA, the CDR3 is TGCGCCAGCAGCCAAGTTGTAGGGCAAGATCAGCCCCAGCATTTT.